The entry that follows covers one T cell receptor (beta chain) sequence. Its matching antigen is unknown. These data come from a study of beta chain features in type 1 diabetes. Sequencing targeted expressed TCRB transcripts, as all isolated RNA had been reverse transcribed. Measured with immunoSEQ multiplex PCR; TCRdb has only the in-frame clones, and not every one. This sample has roughly 170,000 clones, with around an eighth found just once. Trimming stripped 2 bases from V and 0 bases from J, with 11 bases between. The CDR3 runs 16 residues. The germline V gene encodes CDR1 SGHNT and CDR2 YENEEA. Regarding the study as a whole: Diminished insertions and augmented deletions at VDJ junctions characterized type 1 diabetes patients. The naive, central memory and Treg TCRB repertoires looked more alike in patients than they did in healthy donors.

This chain uses TRBV11-3 with TRBJ2-1; D is ambiguous. The TCR sequence derives from a young woman in good health. The sample was central memory CD4+ T cells from blood. In DNA, the CDR3 is TGTGCCAGCAGCTTACGAGGCTGGAGCTCCTACAATGAGCAGTTCTTC. Its translation: CASSLRGWSSYNEQFF.